This note documents a single T cell receptor (beta chain) sequence. Antigen: not known. This sample is part of a study of cytomegalovirus exposure and HLA in healthy donors. Overall study context: HLA-typed donors were the source of around 80 million unique TCRs, which an early data release held. Study findings and constraints: Presence/absence analyses supposed approximately even sequencing depth among donors. A prior analysis recorded that most TCR beta V segments were productive about 87% or about 30% of the time. V- and J-gene trimming in TCR beta was tied to a missense DCLRE1C variant by an analysis performed later.

Per germline, CDR1 SNHLY and CDR2 FYNNEI. The CDR3 is 15 amino acids. Trimming removed 6 bases from V and 4 bases from J; junction bases left unmatched: 11. The PCR ran on 60 Vbeta and 13 Jbeta primers. Sequenced by immunoSEQ multiplex PCR; TCRdb stores in-frame clones only, minus some. This table has some 110,000 clones, about 79% appearing once. This TCR came from a woman between 18 and 29 years old in good health and CMV-seropositive. V gene TRBV2 combines with J gene TRBJ2-7, with 8 bases lining up with TRBD2. Material: PBMCs. The CDR3 DNA is TGTGCCAGCAGACTTACTAGCGGACTCTCGTACGAGCAGTACTTC. Translation: CASRLTSGLSYEQYF.